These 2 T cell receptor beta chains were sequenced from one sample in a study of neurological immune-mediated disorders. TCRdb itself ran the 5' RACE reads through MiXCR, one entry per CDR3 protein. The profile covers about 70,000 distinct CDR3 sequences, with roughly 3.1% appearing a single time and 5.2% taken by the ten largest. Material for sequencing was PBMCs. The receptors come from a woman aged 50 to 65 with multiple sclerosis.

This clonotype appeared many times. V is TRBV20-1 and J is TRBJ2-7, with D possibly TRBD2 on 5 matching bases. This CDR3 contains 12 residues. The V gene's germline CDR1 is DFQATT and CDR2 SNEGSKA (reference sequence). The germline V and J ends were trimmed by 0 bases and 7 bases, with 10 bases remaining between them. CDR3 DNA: TGCAGTGCTAGAGATCACTCGGGGGAGCAGTACTTC. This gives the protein CSARDHSGEQYF.

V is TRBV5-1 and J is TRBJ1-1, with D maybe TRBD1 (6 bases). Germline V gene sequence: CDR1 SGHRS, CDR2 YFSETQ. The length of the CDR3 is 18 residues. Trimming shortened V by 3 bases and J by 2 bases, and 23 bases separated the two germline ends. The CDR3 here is CASSSSFPVQGLNTEAFF. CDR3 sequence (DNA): TGCGCCAGCAGCTCCTCGTTTCCGGTACAGGGCCTTAACACTGAAGCTTTCTTT. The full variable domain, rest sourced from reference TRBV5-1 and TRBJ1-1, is KAGVTQTPRYLIKTRGQQVTLSCSPISGHRSVSWYQQTPGQGLQFLFEYFSETQRNKGNFPGRFSGRQFSNSRSEMNVSTLELGDSALYLCASSSSFPVQGLNTEAFFGQGTRLTVV.